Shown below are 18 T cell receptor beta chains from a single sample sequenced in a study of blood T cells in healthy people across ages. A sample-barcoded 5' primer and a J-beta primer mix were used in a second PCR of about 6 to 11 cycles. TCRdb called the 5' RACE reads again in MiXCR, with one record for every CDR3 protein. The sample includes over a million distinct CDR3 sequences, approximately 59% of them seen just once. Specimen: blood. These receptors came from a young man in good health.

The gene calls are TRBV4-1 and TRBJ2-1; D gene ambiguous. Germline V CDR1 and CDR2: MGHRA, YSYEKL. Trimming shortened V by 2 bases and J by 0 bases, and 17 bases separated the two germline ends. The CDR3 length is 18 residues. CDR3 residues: CASSQLGSVKSSYNEQFF. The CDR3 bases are TGCGCCAGCAGCCAATTAGGCAGTGTAAAGAGCTCCTACAATGAGCAGTTCTTC.

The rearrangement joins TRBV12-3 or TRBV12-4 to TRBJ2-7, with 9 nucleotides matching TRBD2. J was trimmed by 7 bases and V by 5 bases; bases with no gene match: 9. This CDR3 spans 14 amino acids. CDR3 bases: TGTGCCAGCAGTGGCGGGGGGGCCTACAATGAGCAGTACTTC. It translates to CASSGGGAYNEQYF.

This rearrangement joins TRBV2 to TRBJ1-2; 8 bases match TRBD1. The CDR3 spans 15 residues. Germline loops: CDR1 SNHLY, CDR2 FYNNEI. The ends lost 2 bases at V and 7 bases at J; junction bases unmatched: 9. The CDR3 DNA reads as TGTGCCAGCAGTGAACCGACCAGGGGGCAAATTGGCTACACCTTC. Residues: CASSEPTRGQIGYTF.

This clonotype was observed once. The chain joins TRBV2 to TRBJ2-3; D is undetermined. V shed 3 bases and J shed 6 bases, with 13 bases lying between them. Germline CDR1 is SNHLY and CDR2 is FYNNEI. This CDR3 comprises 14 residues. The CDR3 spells CASSDVRGDDTQYF. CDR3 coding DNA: TGTGCCAGCAGTGATGTACGCGGAGACGATACGCAGTATTTT.

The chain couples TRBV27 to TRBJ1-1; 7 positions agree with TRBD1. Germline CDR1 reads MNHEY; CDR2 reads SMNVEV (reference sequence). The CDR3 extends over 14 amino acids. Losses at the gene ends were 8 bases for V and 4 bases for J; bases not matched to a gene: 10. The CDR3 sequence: CASREGARVTEAFF. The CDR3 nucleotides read TGTGCCAGCCGGGAGGGGGCACGGGTCACTGAAGCTTTCTTT.

The CDR3 region has the DNA TGCGCCAGCAGCCAAGATCGCGGCGCCACATATGAAGAGACCCAGTACTTC. This encodes CASSQDRGATYEETQYF. This chain uses TRBV4-1 with TRBJ2-5; D gene unclear. Germline assignment: CDR1 MGHRA and CDR2 YSYEKL. The CDR3 contains 17 residues. V was clipped by 0 bases and J by 3 bases, with 17 bases between them.

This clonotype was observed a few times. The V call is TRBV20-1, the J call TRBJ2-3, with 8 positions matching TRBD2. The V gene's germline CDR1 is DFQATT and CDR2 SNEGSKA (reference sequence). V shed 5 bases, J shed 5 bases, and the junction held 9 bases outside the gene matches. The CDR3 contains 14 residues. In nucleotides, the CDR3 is TGCAGTGCTTACGGGACTAGATTCGAAGATACGCAGTATTTT. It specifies CSAYGTRFEDTQYF.

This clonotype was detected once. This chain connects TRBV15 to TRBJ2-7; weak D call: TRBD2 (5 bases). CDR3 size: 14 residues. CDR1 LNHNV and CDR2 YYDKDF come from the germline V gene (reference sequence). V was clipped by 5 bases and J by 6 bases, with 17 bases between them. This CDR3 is CATSRGYEHSEQYF. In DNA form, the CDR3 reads TGTGCCACCAGCCGGGGATATGAGCACTCCGAGCAGTACTTC.

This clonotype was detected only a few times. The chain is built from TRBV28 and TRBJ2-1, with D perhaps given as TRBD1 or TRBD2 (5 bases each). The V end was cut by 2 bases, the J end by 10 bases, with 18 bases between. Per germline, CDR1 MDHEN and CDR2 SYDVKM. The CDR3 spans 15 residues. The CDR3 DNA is TGTGCCAGCAGTTTAGGTGGGGACCGAAGCGGCGAGCAGTTCTTC. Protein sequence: CASSLGGDRSGEQFF. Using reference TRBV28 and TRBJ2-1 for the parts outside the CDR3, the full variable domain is DVKVTQSSRYLVKRTGEKVFLECVQDMDHENMFWYRQDPGLGLRLIYFSYDVKMKEKGDIPEGYSVSREKKERFSLILESASTNQTSMYLCASSLGGDRSGEQFFGPGTRLTVL.

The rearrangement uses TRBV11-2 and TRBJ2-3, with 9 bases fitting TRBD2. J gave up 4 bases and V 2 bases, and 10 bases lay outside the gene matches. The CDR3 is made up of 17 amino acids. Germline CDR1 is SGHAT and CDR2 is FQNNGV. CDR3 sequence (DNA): TGTGCCAGCAGCTTATCGGGATTAGCGGGAGATTCAGATACGCAGTATTTT. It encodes CASSLSGLAGDSDTQYF.

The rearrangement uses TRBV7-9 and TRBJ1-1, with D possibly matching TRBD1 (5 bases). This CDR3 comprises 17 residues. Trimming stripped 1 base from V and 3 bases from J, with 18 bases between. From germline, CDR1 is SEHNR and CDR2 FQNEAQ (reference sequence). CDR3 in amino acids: CASSLGGGPVWDTEAFF. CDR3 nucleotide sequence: TGTGCCAGCAGCTTAGGGGGGGGACCGGTCTGGGACACTGAAGCTTTCTTT.

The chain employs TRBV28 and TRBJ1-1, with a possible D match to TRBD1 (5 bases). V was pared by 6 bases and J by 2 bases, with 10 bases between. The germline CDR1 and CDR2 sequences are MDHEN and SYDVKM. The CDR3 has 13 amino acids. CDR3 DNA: TGTGCCAGCAGCGACAGCTCCAACACTGAAGCTTTCTTT. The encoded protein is CASSDSSNTEAFF.

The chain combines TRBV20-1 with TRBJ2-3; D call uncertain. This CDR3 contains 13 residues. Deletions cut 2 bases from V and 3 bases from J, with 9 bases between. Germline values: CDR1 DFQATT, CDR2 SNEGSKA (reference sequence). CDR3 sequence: CSARNAETDTQYF. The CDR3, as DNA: TGCAGTGCTAGAAATGCAGAGACAGATACGCAGTATTTT.

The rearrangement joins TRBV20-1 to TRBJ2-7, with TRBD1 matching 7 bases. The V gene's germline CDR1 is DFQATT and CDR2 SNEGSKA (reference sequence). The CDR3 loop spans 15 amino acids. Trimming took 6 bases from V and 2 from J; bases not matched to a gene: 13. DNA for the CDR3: TGCAGTGCCAGCCGGACCAAGACAGGGCCCTACGAGCAGTACTTC. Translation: CSASRTKTGPYEQYF.

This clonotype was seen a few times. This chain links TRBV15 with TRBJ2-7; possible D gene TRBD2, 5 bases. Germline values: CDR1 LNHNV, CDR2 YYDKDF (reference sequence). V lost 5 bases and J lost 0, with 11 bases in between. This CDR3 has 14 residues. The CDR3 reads CATSAGHHSYEQYF. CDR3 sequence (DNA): TGTGCCACCAGCGCGGGCCACCACTCCTACGAGCAGTACTTC.

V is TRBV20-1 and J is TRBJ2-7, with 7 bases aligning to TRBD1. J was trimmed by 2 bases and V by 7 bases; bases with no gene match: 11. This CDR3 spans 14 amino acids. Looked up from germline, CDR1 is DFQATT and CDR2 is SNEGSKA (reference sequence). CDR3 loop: CSGDRQAGTYEQYF. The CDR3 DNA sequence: TGCAGTGGGGACAGACAGGCAGGAACCTACGAGCAGTACTTC.

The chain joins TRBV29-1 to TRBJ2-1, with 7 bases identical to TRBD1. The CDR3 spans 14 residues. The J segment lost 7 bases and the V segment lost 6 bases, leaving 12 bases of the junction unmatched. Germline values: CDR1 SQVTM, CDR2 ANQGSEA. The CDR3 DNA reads TGCAGCGTCTTAGGACAGGTGAAGGGAAATGAGCAGTTCTTC. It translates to CSVLGQVKGNEQFF.

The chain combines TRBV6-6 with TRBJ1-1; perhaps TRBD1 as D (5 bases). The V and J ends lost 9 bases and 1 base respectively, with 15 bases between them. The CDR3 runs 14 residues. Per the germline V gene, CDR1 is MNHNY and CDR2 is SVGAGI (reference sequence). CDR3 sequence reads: CASRVDTANTEAFF. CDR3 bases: TGTGCCAGTCGGGTGGACACCGCGAACACTGAAGCTTTCTTT.